The 24 T cell receptor beta chains reported below all come from one sample, sequenced in a study of vaccination effects on CD4 cells after COVID-19. Using immunoSEQ multiplex PCR, the repertoire was profiled, and TCRdb retains in-frame clones only, with some absent. The table records tens of thousands of clones, 78% of them present only once. These receptors have no known antigen. Antigen-specific CD4+ T cells were expanded (with viral peptide pools) by the ViraFEST assay ahead of sequencing. Scientists isolated CD4+ T cells after a roughly 9-day culture period ended. Vaccine recipients lacked prior SARS-CoV-2 infection and had negative nucleocapsid antibodies. The sample in question was CD4+ T cells from PBMCs cultured with SARS-CoV-2 spike peptides, obtained before COVID-19 vaccination. These TCRs come from a human donor who received a COVID-19 vaccine.

The chain employs TRBV19 and TRBJ1-3; 8 bases line up with TRBD1. The V gene's germline CDR1 is LNHDA and CDR2 SQIVND (reference sequence). The junction had 9 bases not matched to a gene; V was cut back by 6 bases and J by 5 bases. The CDR3 has 15 residues. CDR3 DNA: TGTGCCAGTAGGGCGACAGGGGCGACGAGAAACACCATATATTTT. As protein: CASRATGATRNTIYF.

The chain combines TRBV12-3 or TRBV12-4 with TRBJ1-1; D gene ambiguous. The CDR3 loop spans 12 amino acids. Trimming took 5 bases from V and 9 from J, leaving 13 bases between them. CDR3 coding DNA: TGTGCCAGCAGTATGCCCCCAGGACAAGCTTTCTTT. Encoded protein: CASSMPPGQAFF.

The chain employs TRBV20-1 and TRBJ2-2, with D perhaps TRBD1 (5 bases). The CDR3 loop spans 12 amino acids. Trimming pared 3 bases from V and 6 bases from J, leaving 8 bases between. Germline V gene sequence: CDR1 DFQATT, CDR2 SNEGSKA (reference sequence). The CDR3 DNA reads as TGCAGTGCTAGTGCAGGGTCCGGGGAGCTGTTTTTT. Translating gives CSASAGSGELFF.

On this clone itself: Different DNA sequences within this sample yield the same CDR3. This chain joins TRBV19 and TRBJ2-1, with D perhaps TRBD1 (6 bases). Germline V gene lookup returns CDR1 LNHDA and CDR2 SQIVND (reference sequence). The ends were cut back, 8 bases at V and 0 bases at J, with 11 bases in the middle. The CDR3 runs 14 residues. Here the CDR3 reads CASSRGSSYNEQFF. CDR3 in DNA: TGTGCCAGTTCGAGGGGGAGCTCCTACAATGAGCAGTTCTTC. Full variable domain (rest looked up from reference TRBV19 and TRBJ2-1): DGGITQSPKYLFRKEGQNVTLSCEQNLNHDAMYWYRQDPGQGLRLIYYSQIVNDFQKGDIAEGYSVSREKKESFPLTVTSAQKNPTAFYLCASSRGSSYNEQFFGPGTRLTVL.

The chain is built from TRBV5-1 and TRBJ2-5; 7 bases align to TRBD1. The CDR3 consists of 15 residues. Germline CDR1 SGHRS, CDR2 YFSETQ. V lost 0 bases to trimming and J lost 3 bases; unmatched junction nucleotides: 5. As DNA, the CDR3 is TGCGCCAGCAGCTTGGCCGGGACAGAGAAAGAGACCCAGTACTTC. Its translation is CASSLAGTEKETQYF.

The rearrangement uses TRBV1 and TRBJ2-7; TRBD2 is the table's D call and was not checked against the DNA. TRBV1 is a pseudogene locus. The CDR3 is made up of 15 amino acids. CDR3 nucleotide sequence: TGCACCAGCAGCCGTGGAACGGACTGCTACTACGAGCAGTACGTC. Translated: CTSSRGTDCYYEQYV.

The V gene is TRBV6-2 or TRBV6-3, the J gene TRBJ2-5; no clear D. Trimming pared 6 bases from V and 7 bases from J, leaving 9 bases between. Germline V gene lookup returns CDR1 MNHEY and CDR2 SVGEGT. This CDR3 spans 11 amino acids. The CDR3 is CASSDRATQYF. CDR3 sequence (DNA): TGTGCCAGCAGCGATAGAGCGACCCAGTACTTC.

The rearrangement uses TRBV5-1 and TRBJ1-2; 8 bases are shared with TRBD1. The CDR3 loop spans 15 amino acids. The V segment lost 4 bases and the J segment 8 bases; nucleotides outside the gene matches: 13. Per the germline V gene, CDR1 is SGHRS and CDR2 is YFSETQ. The chain's CDR3 is CASSPQMTGAGGYTF. Written as DNA, the CDR3 is TGCGCCAGCAGCCCTCAGATGACAGGGGCTGGGGGCTACACCTTC.

CDR3 sequence: CASSRSGGDYNEQFF. Written as DNA, the CDR3 is TGTGCCAGCAGCCGTAGCGGGGGAGATTACAATGAGCAGTTCTTC. The rearrangement links TRBV7-9 to TRBJ2-1, with 9 bases matching TRBD2. The CDR3 contains 15 residues. In germline, CDR1 is SEHNR, CDR2 FQNEAQ (reference sequence). V lost 5 bases, J lost 4 bases, and 6 bases stayed unmatched.

This clone has just a few counts. The chain joins TRBV19 to TRBJ2-2; 9 bases fit TRBD1. The length of the CDR3 is 15 residues. Trimming cost V 7 bases and J 6 bases; bases outside gene matches: 9. Germline lookup yields CDR1 LNHDA and CDR2 SQIVND (reference sequence). The CDR3 spells CASIRDRVGAGELFF. The CDR3 DNA is TGTGCCAGTATCCGGGACAGGGTGGGAGCCGGGGAGCTGTTTTTT.

This clone was seen only a few times. V gene TRBV3-1 (or the pseudogene TRBV3-2) combines with J gene TRBJ2-2; possibly TRBD1 for D (6 bases). There are 15 residues in the CDR3. V was cut by 2 bases and J by 7 bases, with 14 bases left in between. Looked up from germline, CDR1 is LGHDT and CDR2 is YNNKEL (reference sequence). The CDR3 loop reads CASSQPYRAVGELFF. CDR3 coding DNA: TGTGCCAGCAGCCAACCCTACAGGGCGGTCGGGGAGCTGTTTTTT.

V gene TRBV6-1 combines with J gene TRBJ1-5; D not certain. Germline CDR1 reads MNHNS; CDR2 reads SASEGT. V lost 7 bases and J 1 base, leaving 14 bases between the germline ends. This CDR3 comprises 15 residues. The CDR3 region is CASTRGGSSNQPQHF. In DNA, the CDR3 is TGTGCCAGCACCCGGGGAGGGTCGAGCAATCAGCCCCAGCATTTT.

The V call is TRBV7-9, the J call TRBJ1-4; weak D call: TRBD1 (5 bases). The CDR3 runs to 15 residues. Germline V lookup: CDR1 SEHNR, CDR2 FQNEAQ (reference sequence). Trimming took 1 base from V and 8 from J, leaving 14 bases between them. CDR3 sequence reads: CASSLGAGVGEKLFF. Here the CDR3 DNA reads TGTGCCAGCAGCTTAGGGGCGGGGGTTGGGGAAAAACTGTTTTTT.

The chain joins TRBV10-3 to TRBJ2-3; 11 nucleotides match TRBD2. The germline V gene has CDR1 ENHRY and CDR2 SYGVKD. There are 16 residues in the CDR3. J lost 2 bases, V lost 6 bases, and 7 bases had no gene match. The CDR3 loop reads CAIREGTSGFTDTQYF. DNA of the CDR3: TGTGCCATCAGGGAGGGGACTAGCGGATTCACAGATACGCAGTATTTT.

V gene TRBV3-1 (or the pseudogene TRBV3-2) combines with J gene TRBJ2-2, with D hard to call. CDR1 and CDR2 from the germline V gene are LGHDT and YNNKEL (reference sequence). The CDR3 loop spans 12 amino acids. V lost 7 bases, J lost 6 bases, and 9 bases lay in between. CDR3 protein: CASNTSAGELFF. The DNA of the CDR3 is TGTGCCAGCAACACATCGGCCGGGGAGCTGTTTTTT.

The rearrangement uses TRBV9 and TRBJ1-3; D possibly corresponds to TRBD1 (6 bases). The germline CDR1 and CDR2 sequences are SGDLS and YYNGEE. The CDR3 sequence is 16 residues long. Trimming removed 4 bases from V and 0 bases from J, with 14 bases in between. CDR3 loop: CASSKGQLSSGNTIYF. The CDR3 region has the DNA TGTGCCAGCAGCAAAGGACAGCTGAGCTCTGGAAACACCATATATTTT.

The CDR3 nucleotides read TGTGCCAGCACTGGGACAGGGGGAAACACCGGGGAGCTGTTTTTT. It specifies CASTGTGGNTGELFF. The V and J genes are TRBV3-1 (or the pseudogene TRBV3-2) and TRBJ2-2; 11 positions agree with TRBD1. V was clipped by 7 bases and J by 2 bases; unmatched bases: 3. CDR3 length: 15 residues. Germline loops: CDR1 LGHDT, CDR2 YNNKEL (reference sequence).

V is TRBV5-1 and J is TRBJ1-2; D remains unclear. The length of the CDR3 is 15 residues. Per the germline V gene, CDR1 is SGHRS and CDR2 is YFSETQ. V dropped 0 bases and J dropped 7 bases, with 16 bases sitting between them. The CDR3 DNA sequence: TGCGCCAGCAGCTTGGGACTAAGCGGGAAGAGTGGCTACACCTTC. Protein sequence: CASSLGLSGKSGYTF.

Only a few counts were recorded for this clone. V usage is TRBV3-1 (or the pseudogene TRBV3-2) and J usage is TRBJ1-2; the D is unclear. This CDR3 comprises 15 residues. V lost 3 bases and J lost 0, with 11 bases in between. The germline CDR1 and CDR2 sequences are LGHDT and YNNKEL (reference sequence). The CDR3 DNA reads TGTGCCAGCAGCCAGAGGCAAGGAGCTAACTATGGCTACACCTTC. This encodes CASSQRQGANYGYTF.

The chain uses TRBV6-5 and TRBJ1-5; D uncertain. The V end lost 9 bases, the J end lost 0 bases, and 15 bases lay between the germline ends. The CDR3 has 15 residues. Per the germline V gene, CDR1 is MNHEY and CDR2 is SVGAGI. CDR3 sequence reads: CASRPSGRSNQPQHF. CDR3 DNA: TGTGCCAGTCGTCCTAGTGGGCGTAGCAATCAGCCCCAGCATTTT.

V usage is TRBV6-1 and J usage is TRBJ2-3, with a weak D call TRBD1 (6 bases). This CDR3 region has 16 residues. The V end was cut by 4 bases, the J end by 0 bases, with 14 bases between. Germline CDR1 reads MNHNS; CDR2 reads SASEGT. The CDR3 DNA reads as TGTGCCAGCAGTGGACCGACAGGTTCTAGCACAGATACGCAGTATTTT. This translates into CASSGPTGSSTDTQYF.

J is TRBJ2-3 and V is TRBV7-2; 15 nucleotides align to TRBD2. The CDR3 length is 19 residues. Germline assignment: CDR1 SGHTA and CDR2 FQGNSA. Trimming at V came to 5 bases and at J to 4 bases, leaving 13 bases not matched to a gene. CDR3 nucleotide sequence: TGTGCCAGCAGCACGGGACTAGCGGGGGGCTGGGTAATCCCAGATACGCAGTATTTT. It is translated as CASSTGLAGGWVIPDTQYF.

This clone showed up just a few times. The V call is TRBV4-1, the J call TRBJ1-5; TRBD1 might be the D (6 bases). Germline-derived CDR1 and CDR2 are MGHRA and YSYEKL. The CDR3 runs 14 residues. V lost 1 base and J lost 5, with 9 bases in between. The CDR3 reads CASSQGPGDQPQHF. CDR3 bases: TGCGCCAGCAGCCAAGGTCCAGGGGATCAGCCCCAGCATTTT.

The CDR3 spells CASSPRKGLGELFF. The CDR3 bases are TGTGCCAGCTCACCTCGCAAGGGGCTCGGGGAGCTGTTTTTT. The V gene is TRBV18, the J gene TRBJ2-2, with D possibly TRBD1 on 5 matching bases. Trimming took 3 bases from V and 7 from J, leaving 12 bases between them. The CDR3 extends over 14 amino acids. Germline CDR1 reads KGHSH; CDR2 reads LQKENI.